This TCR beta chain was documented in a study of blood T cell repertoires in COVID-19. Turning to the study itself: Samples representing acute and convalescent COVID-19 were sourced from the United States, Italy and Spain. From T cells, B-cell-depleted T cells, or PBMCs came the material, which was cDNA or gDNA.

Germline V gives CDR1 SGHNT, CDR2 YYREEE (reference sequence). The V segment lost 2 bases and the J segment 7 bases; nucleotides outside the gene matches: 10. The CDR3 runs 15 residues. As originally analysed: Quantification of nucleated cells was approximated via reference gene primer amplification. TCRdb's table, derived via immunoSEQ multiplex PCR, lists solely in-frame clones and lacks some. V and J calls and clone size are as listed in that table; D and trimming were resolved from the DNA. The sample lists roughly 95,000 clones; around 80% were seen once. The TCR comes from a man aged 80 or over with acute or convalescent COVID-19. The chain carries TRBV5-4 and TRBJ1-1; TRBD1 matches 8 bases. The sample taken for sequencing was peripheral blood. Here the CDR3 reads CASSFARGRSGEAFF. DNA for the CDR3: TGTGCCAGCAGCTTCGCCAGGGGGCGGTCAGGTGAAGCTTTCTTT.